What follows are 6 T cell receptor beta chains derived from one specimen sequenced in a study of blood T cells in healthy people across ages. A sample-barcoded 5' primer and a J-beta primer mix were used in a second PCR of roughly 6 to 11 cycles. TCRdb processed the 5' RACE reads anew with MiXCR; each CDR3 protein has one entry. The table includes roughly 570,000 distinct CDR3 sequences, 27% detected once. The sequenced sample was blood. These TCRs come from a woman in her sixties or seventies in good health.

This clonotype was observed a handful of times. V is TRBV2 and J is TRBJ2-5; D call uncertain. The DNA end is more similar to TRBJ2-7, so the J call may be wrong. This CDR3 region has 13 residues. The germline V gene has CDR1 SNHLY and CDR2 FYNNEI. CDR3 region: CASSDPGGGEQYF. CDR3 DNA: TGTGCCAGCAGTGACCCGGGCGGTGGCGAGCAGTACTTC.

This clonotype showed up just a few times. The CDR3 is CATSGDSYEQYF. CDR3 nucleotide sequence: TGTGCCACCAGTGGGGACTCCTACGAGCAGTACTTC. The rearrangement uses TRBV24-1 and TRBJ2-1; unclear D gene. The end of the DNA is better explained by TRBJ2-7, so the J call may be wrong. CDR3 length: 12 amino acids. Germline-derived CDR1 and CDR2 are KGHDR and SFDVKD.

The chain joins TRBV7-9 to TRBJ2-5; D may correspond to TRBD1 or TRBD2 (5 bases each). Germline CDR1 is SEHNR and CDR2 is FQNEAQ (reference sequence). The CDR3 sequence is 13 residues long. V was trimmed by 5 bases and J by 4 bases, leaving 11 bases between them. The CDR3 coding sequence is TGTGCCAGCAGCGGACATGGGGGAGAGACCCAGTACTTC. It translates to CASSGHGGETQYF.

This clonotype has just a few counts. Here the CDR3 DNA reads TGCAGTGCTAGAGCTAGCGGACGACAGGTGATGAACACTGAAGCTTTCTTT. This translates into CSARASGRQVMNTEAFF. The V call is TRBV20-1, the J call TRBJ1-1, with D possibly TRBD1 on 6 matching bases. The V and J ends lost 1 base and 0 bases respectively, with 18 bases between them. The CDR3 sequence is 17 residues long. The germline V gene has CDR1 DFQATT and CDR2 SNEGSKA (reference sequence).

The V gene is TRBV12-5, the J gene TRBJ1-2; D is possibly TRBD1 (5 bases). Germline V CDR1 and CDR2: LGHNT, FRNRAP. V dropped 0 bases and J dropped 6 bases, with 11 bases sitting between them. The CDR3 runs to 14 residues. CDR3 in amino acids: CASGLVPGGDGYTF. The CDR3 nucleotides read TGTGCTAGTGGTTTGGTTCCGGGGGGGGATGGCTACACCTTC.

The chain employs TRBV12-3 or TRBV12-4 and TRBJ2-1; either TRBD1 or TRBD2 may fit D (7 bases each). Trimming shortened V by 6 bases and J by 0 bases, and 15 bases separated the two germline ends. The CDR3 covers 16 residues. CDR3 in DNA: TGTGCCAGCAGCACCCCCAGGGGGGGCTCCTACAATGAGCAGTTCTTC. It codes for CASSTPRGGSYNEQFF.